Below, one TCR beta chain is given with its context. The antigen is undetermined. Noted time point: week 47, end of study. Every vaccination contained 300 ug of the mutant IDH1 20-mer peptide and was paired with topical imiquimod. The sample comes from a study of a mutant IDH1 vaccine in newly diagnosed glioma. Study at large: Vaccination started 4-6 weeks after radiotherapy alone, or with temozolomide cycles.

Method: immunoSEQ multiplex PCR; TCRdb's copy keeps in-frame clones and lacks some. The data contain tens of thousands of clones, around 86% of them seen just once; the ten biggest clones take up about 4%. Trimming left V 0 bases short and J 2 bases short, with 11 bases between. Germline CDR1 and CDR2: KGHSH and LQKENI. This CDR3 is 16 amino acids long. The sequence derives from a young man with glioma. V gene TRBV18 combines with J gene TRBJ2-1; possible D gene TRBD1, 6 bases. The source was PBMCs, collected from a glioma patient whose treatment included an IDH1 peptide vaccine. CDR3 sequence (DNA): TGTGCCAGCTCACCACCGGGCAGGGGCACCTACAATGAGCAGTTCTTC. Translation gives CASSPPGRGTYNEQFF.